Listed below are T cell receptor beta chains from one sample, sequenced in a study of beta chain features in type 1 diabetes. TCRdb's table, derived via immunoSEQ multiplex PCR, lists solely in-frame clones and lacks some. The sample comprises 390,000 or so clones, approximately 15% of which are singletons, and approximately 0.038% rests with the top ten. The sequenced material came from naive CD4+ T cells from blood. The receptors come from a man aged 25-40 years in good health. The CDR3 runs from the conserved cysteine through the conserved F or W. The order of the fields is V gene, CDR3 length, CDR3 protein.

TRBV5-4,14,CASNLRGPQETQYF
TRBV9,14,CASSVEPGTDTQYF
TRBV29-1,10,CSVGHYEQYF
TRBV14,12,CASSQVVQTQYF
TRBV30,15,CAWRPQLSGANVLTF
TRBV4-3,13,CASSQDFGQPQHF
TRBV11-2,17,CASSLDNVLRTPGELFF
TRBV4-2,15,CASSRITQGPNEQFF
TRBV4-1,10,CASSLSLQFF
TRBV6-5,13,CASSPDRVETQYF
TRBV23-1,15,CASRPGWRVSDTQYF
TRBV29-1,17,CSVEVLVDRVPNYGYTF
TRBV9,14,CASSVGRRPYGYTF
TRBV29-1,12,CSVEVGTDTQYF
TRBV30,12,CAWSAGDPPQHF
TRBV4-2,14,CASSQLTGRDGYTF